These T cell receptor beta chains were read from a single sample in a study of blood T cell repertoires in COVID-19. Assay used: immunoSEQ multiplex PCR; TCRdb lists only in-frame clones, some missing. This table holds fewer than 250,000 clones, roughly four fifths found once. The source material was PBMCs or T cells enriched from blood (not recorded which). The origin of the receptors is a woman in her 40s who had been exposed to COVID-19. Each CDR3 is given with its conserved first and last residue. The D gene is left open where the match is weak. Some rows have no size entry. The others give once, few or many, or a class for an expanded clone.

>TRBJ1-2|-|TRBV4-2|-
CASSQDQGRREESGYTF
TGTGCCAGCAGCCAAGATCAGGGAAGGAGGGAGGAGAGTGGCTACACCTTC
>TRBJ1-6|TRBD1|TRBV30|-
CAWGGQGESPLHF
TGTGCCTGGGGGGGACAGGGTGAATCACCCCTCCACTTT
>TRBJ1-5|-|TRBV12-3/TRBV12-4|-
CASSFGHQPQHF
TGTGCCAGCAGTTTTGGCCATCAGCCCCAGCATTTT
>TRBJ2-7|-|TRBV12-5|-
CASGLPTRNGYEQYF
TGTGCTAGTGGTTTGCCCACAAGGAACGGGTACGAGCAGTACTTC
>TRBJ2-7|-|TRBV3-1/TRBV3-2|-
CASSPRQESLEQYF
TGTGCCAGCAGCCCACGACAGGAGTCTCTCGAGCAGTACTTC
>TRBJ2-5|TRBD2|TRBV5-4|-
CASSLRGGWETQYF
TGTGCCAGCAGCTTACGGGGGGGGTGGGAGACCCAGTACTTC
>TRBJ1-5|-|TRBV19|few
CASSINRAQGQPQHF
TGTGCCAGTAGTATAAACAGGGCTCAGGGTCAGCCCCAGCATTTT
>TRBJ1-4|-|TRBV5-4|once
CASSRMTDATNEKLFF
TGTGCCAGCAGCCGGATGACAGACGCAACTAATGAAAAACTGTTTTTT
>TRBJ2-2|TRBD1|TRBV9|-
CASSDGQGVGELFF
TGTGCCAGCAGCGACGGACAGGGGGTCGGGGAGCTGTTTTTT
>TRBJ2-7|-|TRBV4-2|-
CASSQDLREQYF
TGTGCCAGCAGCCAAGACCTTCGCGAGCAGTACTTC
>TRBJ1-2|TRBD1|TRBV2|-
CASSPGTGGRGYTF
TGTGCCAGCTCCCCCGGGACAGGGGGCAGAGGCTACACCTTC
>TRBJ1-2|-|TRBV29-1|once
CSVEGGLGNGYTF
TGCAGCGTTGAAGGGGGCCTGGGGAATGGCTACACCTTC
>TRBJ2-1|-|TRBV29-1|-
CSVGSRQKINEQFF
TGCAGCGTTGGGTCTCGCCAGAAGATCAATGAGCAGTTCTTC
>TRBJ1-2|-|TRBV4-3|-
CASSQDVGGRLYGYTF
TGCGCCAGCAGCCAAGACGTTGGTGGCAGACTCTATGGCTACACCTTC
>TRBJ1-2|-|TRBV9|-
CASSQAGGYTF
TGTGCCAGCAGCCAAGCGGGGGGCTACACCTTC
>TRBJ1-4|-|TRBV28|-
CASSSPPGDDEKLFF
TGTGCCAGCAGTTCCCCCCCGGGGGACGATGAAAAACTGTTTTTT
>TRBJ2-7|TRBD1|TRBV18|-
CASSPEGTGTNEQYF
TGTGCCAGCTCACCAGAAGGGACAGGGACAAACGAGCAGTACTTC
>TRBJ2-2|TRBD1|TRBV7-7|-
CASSLGQGISATGELFF
TGTGCCAGCAGCTTAGGACAGGGTATTTCGGCCACCGGGGAGCTGTTTTTT
>TRBJ2-7|-|TRBV18|-
CASSPGLGPRDNFSWEQYF
TGTGCCAGCTCACCGGGATTAGGACCCCGGGACAATTTTTCTTGGGAGCAGTACTTC
>TRBJ1-4|TRBD1|TRBV5-1|few
CASSLAGTAGEKLFF
TGCGCCAGCAGCTTGGCCGGGACAGCCGGGGAAAAACTGTTTTTT
>TRBJ2-1|-|TRBV24-1|-
CATSDPDLMGHNEQFF
TGTGCCACCAGTGACCCTGACCTTATGGGGCACAATGAGCAGTTCTTC
>TRBJ2-7|-|TRBV7-3|-
CASSLKGPALEQYF
TGTGCCAGCAGCTTAAAGGGGCCAGCCCTCGAGCAGTACTTC
>TRBJ1-1|TRBD1|TRBV7-9|-
CATRDRDMNTEAFF
TGTGCCACTCGGGACAGGGACATGAACACTGAAGCTTTCTTT
>TRBJ2-7|-|TRBV28|-
CASSLWEGRQYF
TGTGCCAGCAGTTTATGGGAGGGACGGCAGTACTTC
>TRBJ1-1|TRBD1|TRBV5-1|-
CASKLSPTLGDRSMNTEAFF
TGCGCCAGCAAATTAAGCCCCACCTTGGGGGACAGATCCATGAACACTGAAGCTTTCTTT
>TRBJ1-2|TRBD1|TRBV19|-
CASSIRRTGAGGYTF
TGTGCCAGTAGTATACGAAGGACAGGGGCGGGTGGCTACACCTTC
>TRBJ2-3|-|TRBV5-8|-
CASSGAGTDTQYF
TGTGCCAGCAGCGGAGCGGGCACAGATACGCAGTATTTT